Included here is one T cell receptor (beta chain) sequence, with context. What this receptor recognizes is not known. The sample holds no much larger clone one base away, and base qualities are not on file. The sample is drawn from a study of blood T cell repertoires in COVID-19 (dated by TCRdb to between 2020 and 2021). Background on the whole study: The collaborator samples originated in the United States, Italy and Spain and spanned the acute and convalescent phases of COVID-19. The prospective study material was composed of cDNA or gDNA derived from T cells, B-cell-depleted T cells, or PBMCs. Subjects who had been exposed to COVID-19, were actively infected with it, or had recovered from it provided the deeply sampled blood TCRbeta repertoires that made up the dataset. The repertoires were made available in a free public database intended to serve as a resource for research on the immune response to SARS-CoV-2. Samples came from the ongoing ImmuneRACE study (first 160 participants) plus 1,254 subjects from 6 global collaborators. A de-identified subject ID, COVID-19 status, age in years and sex were almost always included in the sample metadata. Where available, HLA class I and class II types were obtained from metadata supplied by the sample provider rather than from assay-based typing. The study at large found these results: Clinical and demographic metadata were provided uncurated, with the amount varying by source and participant.

TCRbeta CDR3 regions were amplified from genomic DNA by means of the immunoSEQ Assay, a bias-controlled multiplex PCR. As for the original processing: Nucleated cell counts per sample were estimated from amplification of reference gene primers within the assay. To quantify the absolute abundance of each unique TCRbeta CDR3 rearrangement, sequence reads were collapsed and filtered. Productive Simpson clonality was computed per sample as the square root of Simpson's diversity index over productive rearrangements. Entries here come from immuneACCESS through TCRdb and include only in-frame sequences with V and J called. Some clones fail to appear in such tables; in the studies checked, an unresolved V gene covers under half of the shortfall, and the cause of the remainder is unknown. V and J calls and clone size are copied from that table; D and trimming were computed from the DNA. This sample gives 250,000 or so clones in total; approximately 87% of them show up just once. The ten most abundant clones make up less than 8% of the sample.

Collaborating institutions collected whole blood in K2EDTA tubes following their own protocols. Collaborator samples were shipped for TCRbeta analysis as frozen whole blood, isolated PBMCs, or DNA extracted from either sample type. As encoded in the germline V gene, CDR1 is MDHEN while CDR2 is SYDVKM. V loses 3 bases, J loses 2 bases, and the germline ends lie 31 bases apart. From the cysteine up to the phenylalanine, the CDR3 has a length of 21 residues. The sequence is cut down to CDR3 DNA, 63 bases in frame from base 1. The sample taken for sequencing was peripheral blood. The V and J genes are TRBV28 and TRBJ1-2; D gene: possibly TRBD1, on 6 matching bases. The TCR was taken from a man between 60 and 75 years old with acute or convalescent COVID-19. This receptor carries the CDR3 CASSFLGASGSWVVGNYGYTF. Read as DNA, the sequence is TGTGCCAGCAGTTTCCTGGGGGCGTCCGGTTCATGGGTCGTGGGAAACTATGGCTACACCTTC.